Shown below are 18 T cell receptor beta chains from a single sample sequenced in a study of shared T cell receptors in the human thymus. Clones were sequenced by immunoSEQ multiplex PCR, and TCRdb holds only the in-frame ones, with some missing. There are hundreds of thousands of clones in the sample; roughly 90% occur only once, and about 0.01% lies in the top ten. These data also formed part of another study, on human thymus T cells.

Material for sequencing was thymocytes. The source of these receptors is a boy under two years old with a congenital heart defect.

The chain combines TRBV7-2 with TRBJ2-2; 9 bases are shared with TRBD1. The CDR3 has 17 residues. V dropped 4 bases and J dropped 0; count of bases not matched to a gene: 6. CDR1 SGHTA and CDR2 FQGNSA come from the germline V gene. CDR3 sequence: CASSWDRAPSNTGELFF. The CDR3 DNA reads TGTGCCAGCAGCTGGGACAGGGCCCCCTCGAACACCGGGGAGCTGTTTTTT. Supplemented by reference TRBV7-2 and TRBJ2-2, the full variable domain reads GAGVSQSPSNKVTEKGKDVELRCDPISGHTALYWYRQSLGQGLEFLIYFQGNSAPDKSGLPSDRFSAERTGGSVSTLTIQRTQQEDSAVYLCASSWDRAPSNTGELFFGEGSRLTVL.

The J gene is TRBJ2-7, the V gene TRBV5-1; perhaps TRBD1 as D (6 bases). Trimming removed 1 base at V and 0 bases at J, with 8 bases between. The V gene's germline CDR1 is SGHRS and CDR2 YFSETQ. The CDR3 consists of 14 residues. The CDR3 DNA follows: TGCGCCAGCAGCTTGAAAGGGGGCTCCTACGAGCAGTACTTC. Amino acids: CASSLKGGSYEQYF.

J is TRBJ2-7 and V is TRBV19; 8 nucleotides line up with TRBD1. The CDR3 has 15 amino acids. After removal of 4 bases from V and 6 bases from J, the junction contained 11 bases not matched to a gene. Germline lookup yields CDR1 LNHDA and CDR2 SQIVND (reference sequence). DNA for the CDR3: TGTGCCAGTAGTACCTCGGACAGGGAGGTAGGCGAGCAGTACTTC. It codes for CASSTSDREVGEQYF.

This clone was counted between two and nine times. The chain joins TRBV19 to TRBJ1-1; no definite D call. The length of the CDR3 is 19 residues. Germline V CDR1 and CDR2: LNHDA, SQIVND (reference sequence). The V end was cut by 3 bases, the J end by 2 bases, with 25 bases between. For the CDR3, the DNA is TGTGCCAGTAGTATCAACCGAGGGTTTGCCTTGAGGGTTAACACTGAAGCTTTCTTT. Its translation: CASSINRGFALRVNTEAFF.

V and J are TRBV7-8 and TRBJ2-7; TRBD1 matches at 8 bases. CDR3 length: 16 amino acids. CDR1 and CDR2 from the germline V gene are SGHVS and FQNEAQ. With 5 bases clipped from V and 2 bases from J, the junction kept 11 bases outside the gene matches. CDR3 DNA sequence: TGTGCCAGCAGCCTCACCCGGGACAGGTTGACCTACGAGCAGTACTTC. Its protein product is CASSLTRDRLTYEQYF. Filled out from reference TRBV7-8 and TRBJ2-7, the complete variable domain reads GAGVSQSPRYKVAKRGQDVALRCDPISGHVSLFWYQQALGQGPEFLTYFQNEAQLDKSGLPSDRFFAERPEGSVSTLKIQRTQQEDSAVYLCASSLTRDRLTYEQYFGPGTRLTVT.

The chain uses TRBV10-3 and TRBJ2-7; TRBD1 might be the D (6 bases). This CDR3 has 19 amino acids. V gave up 5 bases and J gave up 0 bases, with 26 bases separating them. CDR1 is ENHRY and CDR2 is SYGVKD in the germline V gene. Here the CDR3 DNA reads TGTGCCATCAGTACCCGAAGGGTGGCAGGGGCCCACAGCTCCTACGAGCAGTACTTC. Protein sequence: CAISTRRVAGAHSSYEQYF.

J is TRBJ2-1 and V is TRBV11-2, with D tentatively TRBD1 (6 bases). Germline V CDR1 and CDR2: SGHAT, FQNNGV. The CDR3 totals 17 residues. The germline V and J ends were trimmed by 0 bases and 7 bases, with 19 bases remaining between them. The CDR3 sequence: CASSLERYRYRGNEQFF. The CDR3 region has the DNA TGTGCCAGCAGCTTAGAAAGGTACCGCTATAGGGGGAATGAGCAGTTCTTC. Using reference TRBV11-2 and TRBJ2-1 for the parts outside the CDR3, the full variable domain is EAGVAQSPRYKIIEKRQSVAFWCNPISGHATLYWYQQILGQGPKLLIQFQNNGVVDDSQLPKDRFSAERLKGVDSTLKIQPAKLEDSAVYLCASSLERYRYRGNEQFFGPGTRLTVL.

The J gene is TRBJ1-1, the V gene TRBV7-8; D remains ambiguous. Germline CDR1 is SGHVS and CDR2 is FQNEAQ. V was trimmed by 1 base and J by 4 bases, leaving 13 bases between them. The CDR3 length is 15 residues. CDR3: CASSLGEARGTEAFF. CDR3 in DNA: TGTGCCAGCAGCTTAGGGGAGGCGCGGGGCACTGAAGCTTTCTTT.

This sequence joins TRBV27 and TRBJ2-5; 10 bases align to TRBD2. With the DNA end fitting TRBJ2-7 better, the J assignment may be wrong. The CDR3 extends over 14 amino acids. Germline V gene data show CDR1 as MNHEY and CDR2 as SMNVEV (reference sequence). CDR3 sequence: CASRLTSGPYEQYF. CDR3 sequence (DNA): TGTGCCAGCAGGCTGACTAGCGGGCCATACGAGCAGTACTTC.

The chain uses TRBV6-5 and TRBJ2-2; 10 bases are shared with TRBD1. Germline-derived CDR1 and CDR2 are MNHEY and SVGAGI. With V trimmed by 9 bases and J by 0 bases, 1 base remained unmatched. The CDR3 loop spans 14 amino acids. In nucleotides, the CDR3 is TGTGCCAGTGGACAGGGGGCGAACACCGGGGAGCTGTTTTTT. Residues: CASGQGANTGELFF.

This clone was seen once. The J gene is TRBJ2-2, the V gene TRBV5-1; 7 positions agree with TRBD2. The CDR3 has 16 residues. The ends lost 3 bases at V and 6 bases at J; junction bases unmatched: 11. Per germline, CDR1 SGHRS and CDR2 YFSETQ. The CDR3 nucleotides read TGCGCCAGCAGCTCCGGCGTGCGGGAGCCCCCCGGGGAGCTGTTTTTT. Protein sequence: CASSSGVREPPGELFF.

The count of this clone is one. The chain links TRBV6-1 to TRBJ2-1, with TRBD2 matching over 15 bases. After removal of 2 bases from V and 0 bases from J, the junction contained 5 bases not matched to a gene. Germline V CDR1 and CDR2: MNHNS, SASEGT. CDR3 size: 19 residues. This CDR3 is CASSEYRTSGRASYNEQFF. The CDR3 DNA follows: TGTGCCAGCAGTGAATATAGGACTAGCGGGAGGGCCTCCTACAATGAGCAGTTCTTC.

The chain employs TRBV28 and TRBJ2-1, with 9 bases fitting TRBD1. Germline-derived CDR1 and CDR2 are MDHEN and SYDVKM. Losses at the gene ends were 9 bases for V and 7 bases for J; bases not matched to a gene: 10. This CDR3 comprises 14 residues. CDR3 loop: CASTHGTGSNEQFF. The CDR3 DNA sequence: TGTGCCAGTACACACGGGACAGGGTCAAATGAGCAGTTCTTC.

The chain joins TRBV11-2 to TRBJ2-2, with 8 positions matching TRBD1. J lost 7 bases, V lost 9 bases, and 16 bases had no gene match. This CDR3 is 16 amino acids long. Germline-derived CDR1 and CDR2 are SGHAT and FQNNGV. CDR3 sequence reads: CASFICRTGWGGELFF. For the CDR3, the DNA is TGTGCCAGTTTCATATGTAGGACAGGGTGGGGCGGGGAGCTGTTTTTT.

The V call is TRBV7-2, the J call TRBJ2-4; 8 bases are shared with TRBD2. With 7 bases clipped from V and 6 bases from J, the junction kept 11 bases outside the gene matches. This CDR3 contains 15 residues. Germline V CDR1 and CDR2: SGHTA, FQGNSA. For the CDR3, the DNA is TGTGCCAGCAACCCCTGGCGGGAGGACGGAAACATTCAGTACTTC. It translates to CASNPWREDGNIQYF. The whole variable domain, filled in from reference TRBV7-2 and TRBJ2-4, reads GAGVSQSPSNKVTEKGKDVELRCDPISGHTALYWYRQSLGQGLEFLIYFQGNSAPDKSGLPSDRFSAERTGGSVSTLTIQRTQQEDSAVYLCASNPWREDGNIQYFGAGTRLSVL.

The J gene is TRBJ2-7, the V gene TRBV5-1; 9 bases align to TRBD1. This CDR3 spans 16 amino acids. The junction had 17 bases not matched to a gene; V was cut back by 6 bases and J by 7 bases. From germline, CDR1 is SGHRS and CDR2 YFSETQ. CDR3 in DNA: TGCGCCAGCATCTATGGCCTACAGGGGGCTAGTGAAGAGCAGTACTTC. As protein: CASIYGLQGASEEQYF.

V gene TRBV27 combines with J gene TRBJ2-7, with a tentative D call TRBD2 (6 bases). The V end was cut by 6 bases, the J end by 4 bases, with 19 bases between. Germline-derived CDR1 and CDR2 are MNHEY and SMNVEV (reference sequence). This CDR3 region has 15 residues. The CDR3 sequence is CASSPCGEVPYEQYF. The CDR3, as DNA: TGTGCCAGCAGCCCCTGCGGGGAGGTCCCATACGAGCAGTACTTC.

This chain uses TRBV6-6 with TRBJ2-3, with 9 bases matching TRBD2. Germline V lookup: CDR1 MNHNY, CDR2 SVGAGI (reference sequence). Losses at the gene ends were 5 bases for V and 4 bases for J; bases not matched to a gene: 10. The CDR3 covers 16 residues. The CDR3 loop is CASSRLAVVEADTQYF. The DNA of the CDR3 is TGTGCCAGCAGTCGACTAGCGGTTGTGGAAGCAGATACGCAGTATTTT.